The text below deals with one TCR beta chain. The antigen is unknown. For TCR beta, libraries came from quantitative 5'-RACE with molecular barcodes. MiXCR, applied by TCRdb to the 5' RACE reads, yields one record per CDR3 protein. The table includes just over 350,000 distinct CDR3 sequences, 20% to 25% detected once. This specimen comes from a study of CD8 T cells in ankylosing spondylitis. Findings and caveats of the study: From matched ankylosing spondylitis synovial fluid, disease-linked clones were reportedly recovered at significantly enriched levels. Characteristic of ankylosing spondylitis blood, it appeared, was a TCR beta motif comprising roughly eight highly homologous variants. Disease-linked clones displayed a CD8+ phenotype and appeared relatively rarely in peripheral blood.

V lost 6 bases, J lost 9 bases, and 20 bases lay in between. This CDR3 is built from 14 residues. The TCR originated in a male donor with ankylosing spondylitis or in good health (not recorded which). The chain combines TRBV12-3 or TRBV12-4 with TRBJ2-5; D might be TRBD2 (6 bases). Sequencing was performed on blood, either unsorted or a sorted T cell fraction (not recorded which). CDR3 sequence (DNA): TGTGCCAGCAGGCCCTGGGAGGCTTCGGGGCCCCAGTACTTC. Its protein product is CASRPWEASGPQYF.